This TCR beta chain was recorded in a study of early T cells in non-severe SARS-CoV-2 infection listed by TCRdb under 2021. A note on the overall study: Because TCR sequencing relied on bulk RNA taken from unsorted whole blood, pairing of alpha and beta chains was not possible.

The library was generated by 5' RACE. The run used a NextSeq 500. To correct for sequencing error and PCR bias, the TCR library protocol tagged individual cDNA molecules with unique molecular identifiers. TCR alpha and beta chains were both sequenced, and the abundances of alpha and beta sequences in each sample were closely correlated with each other. On the authors' methods: Decombinator V4 was used to annotate TCR sequences for V gene, J gene and CDR3. TCRs were defined as expanded if a significant change between any two time points was detected under a Poisson model with p below 0.0001. TCR abundances were normalised to the total number of TCRs sequenced per sample and expressed as counts per million. TRAV1-2 paired with TRAJ12, TRAJ20 or TRAJ33 defined MAIT TCRs, while TRAV10 paired with TRAJ18 defined iNKT TCRs. VDJdb, accessed 1 November 2021, was searched for CMV, EBV and SARS-CoV-2 annotated TCRs, excluding TCRs annotated for multiple antigens. TCRdb ran its own pipeline on the public reads, namely fastp trimming at Q25 and MiXCR clone calling, and kept in-frame beta chains. Entries are consolidated by CDR3 protein sequence, retaining the most common genes and DNA. In this record, the V and J calls reflect TCRdb's handling and not the investigators' own analysis. The table for this sample lists 95,000 to 100,000 distinct CDR3 sequences; 11% of them were counted only once. The ten biggest clones cover roughly 5% of the sample.

Paper-wide results and their limitations: Matching against VDJdb was skewed toward anti-spike CD8 responses, likely underestimated virus-specific expansions, and missed private and CD4 specificities.

This clonotype was picked up many times. It lacks a known antigen. No qualities accompany the bases; no much larger clone lies one base away. The study was a case-control design nested within a healthcare worker cohort in London, UK, with weekly nasopharyngeal swab PCR tests and blood sampling. Healthcare workers were recruited during the week of the UK lockdown, between 23 and 31 March 2020, and followed weekly for up to roughly 15 weeks. The CDR3 covers 18 residues, taking in both the cysteine and the phenylalanine. The kept DNA is CDR3 alone, 54 bases in frame from the first base. CDR1 and CDR2 are drawn from the germline V gene (reference sequence): SEHNR, FQNEAQ. The trim is 7 bases for V and 2 bases for J, with a gap of 26 bases between the germline ends.

This clonotype was sampled from an adult who was a healthcare worker with PCR-confirmed SARS-CoV-2 infection or an uninfected control (not recorded which). Sample: whole blood. The chain uses TRBV7-9 and TRBJ2-5, with TRBD2 perhaps the D gene, on 6 matching bases. The CDR3 has the sequence CASTRSAGIWSGQETQYF. The nucleotides are TGTGCCAGCACCCGGTCGGCGGGGATATGGTCGGGGCAAGAGACCCAGTACTTC.